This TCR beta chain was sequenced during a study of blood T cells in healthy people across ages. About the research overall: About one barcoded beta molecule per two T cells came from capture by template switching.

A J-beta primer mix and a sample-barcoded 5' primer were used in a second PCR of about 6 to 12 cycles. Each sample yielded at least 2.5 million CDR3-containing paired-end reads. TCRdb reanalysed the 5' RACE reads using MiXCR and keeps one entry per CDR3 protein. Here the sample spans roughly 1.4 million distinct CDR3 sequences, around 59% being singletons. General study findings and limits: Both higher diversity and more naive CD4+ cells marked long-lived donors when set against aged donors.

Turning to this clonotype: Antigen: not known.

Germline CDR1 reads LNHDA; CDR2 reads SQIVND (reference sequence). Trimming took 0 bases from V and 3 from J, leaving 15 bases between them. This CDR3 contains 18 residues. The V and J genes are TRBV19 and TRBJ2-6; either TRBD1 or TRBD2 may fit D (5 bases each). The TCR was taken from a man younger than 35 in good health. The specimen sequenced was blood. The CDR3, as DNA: TGTGCCAGTAGTATAGATCCGCCTCCGGGGCTTGGGGCCAACGTCCTGACTTTC. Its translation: CASSIDPPPGLGANVLTF.